This TCR beta chain is from a study of response to subunit inactivated influenza vaccine. Findings and limits, study-wide: Only a handful of new T cells, the authors suggested, are recruited with each seasonal influenza vaccination.

Germline V lookup: CDR1 MNHEY, CDR2 SVGEGT. Trimming pared 4 bases from V and 3 bases from J, leaving 10 bases between. The CDR3 extends over 15 amino acids. On this clonotype itself: Antigen unknown.

From the RT-PCR reads, TCRdb called clonotypes with MiXCR, one entry per CDR3 protein. This sample yields about 150,000 distinct CDR3 sequences, of which about 11% are seen a single time; roughly 40% belongs to the top ten. The receptor was isolated from a man in his fifties or sixties who received an inactivated influenza vaccine. The genes are TRBV6-2 or TRBV6-3 and TRBJ2-6, with D possibly TRBD1 on 5 matching bases. Specimen: CD8+ T cells sorted from PBMCs, collected 23 to 25 months after vaccination. This CDR3 reads CASSCSRVGANVLTF. In nucleotides, the CDR3 is TGTGCCAGCAGTTGCTCCAGGGTTGGGGCCAACGTCCTGACTTTC.